One T cell receptor beta chain is described in this entry. The antigen it recognizes is unknown. Within one base of it there is no much larger clone, and no base qualities were kept. The CDR3 numbers 14 residues from cysteine through phenylalanine. Only the CDR3 portion is preserved as DNA: 42 bases, with reading frame beginning at the first base. CDR1 MNHEY and CDR2 SMNVEV were looked up in the germline V gene (reference sequence). V lost 5 bases and J lost 6 bases, and the count of bases not matched to a germline gene is 5. TCRbeta CDR3 regions were amplified from genomic DNA by means of the immunoSEQ Assay, a bias-controlled multiplex PCR. On the study's bioinformatics: The number of nucleated cells in each sample was estimated by amplification of reference gene primers within the assay. To quantify the absolute abundance of each unique TCRbeta CDR3 rearrangement, sequence reads were collapsed and filtered. Productive Simpson clonality was computed per sample as the square root of Simpson's diversity index over productive rearrangements. Imported from immuneACCESS, the table was reduced by TCRdb to in-frame sequences with V and J called. These copies leave out some clones; in studies compared against another copy, an unresolved V gene accounts for under half, and the cause of the remainder is not known. The DNA gave D and trimming, while V, J and clone size come from that table. The sample table lists 250,000 to 300,000 clones, around 90% of them with a count of one. Jointly, the top ten make up around 0.8% of the sample.

The data belong to a study of blood T cell repertoires in COVID-19 (TCRdb year 2020). Turning to the overall study: The collaborator samples originated in the United States, Italy and Spain and spanned the acute and convalescent phases of COVID-19. Subjects who had been exposed to COVID-19, were actively infected with it, or had recovered from it provided the deeply sampled blood TCRbeta repertoires that made up the dataset. The repertoires were released in a freely available public database intended as a resource for research on the immune response to SARS-CoV-2. Samples came from the ongoing ImmuneRACE study (first 160 participants) plus 1,254 subjects from 6 global collaborators. The material from the prospective study consisted of cDNA or gDNA derived from T cells, B-cell-depleted T cells, or PBMCs. Where available, HLA class I and class II types were taken from metadata supplied by the sample provider and were not determined by assay-based typing. A de-identified subject ID, COVID-19 status, age in years and sex were almost always included in the sample metadata. Paper-wide results and their limitations: How much clinical and demographic metadata was included differed by source and by participant, and the metadata was provided uncurated.

Each collaborating institution followed its own protocols to collect whole blood in K2EDTA tubes. For TCRbeta analysis, collaborators shipped samples as frozen whole blood, isolated PBMCs, or DNA extracted from either of those sample types. This chain is built from TRBV27 and TRBJ2-1; TRBD1 matches 9 bases in the middle. The receptor was isolated from a woman in her twenties or thirties with acute or convalescent COVID-19. What was sequenced was peripheral blood. The CDR3 here reads CASSPQGQGNEQFF. The DNA is as follows: TGTGCCAGCAGTCCCCAGGGACAGGGCAATGAGCAGTTCTTC.